This TCR beta chain was obtained from a study of early T cells in non-severe SARS-CoV-2 infection. MiXCR was run by TCRdb on the 5' RACE reads, yielding one entry per CDR3 protein. The table includes about 61,000 distinct CDR3 sequences, about a tenth detected once. V dropped 6 bases and J dropped 10 bases, with 9 bases sitting between them. The CDR3 has 11 residues. From germline, CDR1 is KGHDR and CDR2 SFDVKD. In its sample, this clonotype was seen many times. The sequence was collected from an adult who was a healthcare worker with PCR-confirmed SARS-CoV-2 infection or an uninfected control (not recorded which). The sample comprised whole blood. The chain is built from TRBV24-1 and TRBJ2-1; TRBD1 is a possible D gene (5 bases). The CDR3 sequence is CATSQGREQFF. CDR3 coding DNA: TGTGCCACCAGTCAGGGCAGGGAGCAGTTCTTC.